This T cell receptor (beta chain) was captured in a study of blood T cell repertoires in COVID-19. About the research overall: The United States, Italy and Spain provided the acute and convalescent COVID-19 samples. PBMCs, B-cell-depleted T cells, or T cells provided the cDNA or gDNA that made up the material.

This clone was seen only a few times. In the study's own analysis: Quantification of nucleated cells was approximated via reference gene primer amplification. Assay used: immunoSEQ multiplex PCR; TCRdb lists only in-frame clones, some missing. V and J calls and clone size are as listed in that table; D and trimming were resolved from the DNA. The table records around 320,000 clones, under 90% of them present only once. The V and J ends lost 7 bases and 8 bases respectively, with 14 bases between them. The CDR3 sequence is 12 residues long. Enrolment of Seattle patients took place during active infection, and they were followed longitudinally.

V and J are TRBV12-3 or TRBV12-4 and TRBJ1-2, with a possible D match to TRBD1 (5 bases). This receptor was taken from a woman in her twenties or thirties with COVID-19, enrolled during active disease. Sequenced material: peripheral blood. The CDR3 coding sequence is TGTGCCAGCACCTCCGGGACTTTCGGCTACACCTTC. It yields the protein CASTSGTFGYTF.